This is a list of T cell receptor beta chains from one sample in a study of post-analysis software for immune sequencing data. TCRdb redid the calling of the PCR reads with MiXCR, one entry per CDR3 protein. The sample consists of hundreds of thousands of distinct CDR3 sequences, approximately 59% of them appearing once. Sequencing was carried out using blood. The receptors were sampled from a girl aged 2-10 years with multiple sclerosis. CDR3s include the opening cysteine and the closing phenylalanine or tryptophan. Fields, in order: D gene, J gene, clone size, V gene, CDR3 DNA, CDR3 protein. The D gene is left open where the match is weak. Clone sizes are given selectively: once, few, many, or a class where the clone is expanded.

d_gene: .
j_gene: TRBJ1-5
abundance: .
v_gene: TRBV6-6
CDR3nt: TGTGCCAGCAGCTTCGGGACGGGGAATAGCAATCAGCCCCAGCATTTT
CDR3aa: CASSFGTGNSNQPQHF

d_gene: .
j_gene: TRBJ2-3
abundance: few
v_gene: TRBV7-8
CDR3nt: TGTGCCAGCAGCTTAGTGGAGGTTGGGACGCAGTATTTT
CDR3aa: CASSLVEVGTQYF

d_gene: .
j_gene: TRBJ2-1
abundance: .
v_gene: TRBV7-9
CDR3nt: TGTGCCAGCAGCTTAGGGTTCGGAGAAGGTGAGAATGAGCAGTTCTTC
CDR3aa: CASSLGFGEGENEQFF

d_gene: TRBD2
j_gene: TRBJ2-7
abundance: .
v_gene: TRBV20-1
CDR3nt: TGCAGTGCTTACCCGACTAGCGGTTCCTACGAGCAGTACTTC
CDR3aa: CSAYPTSGSYEQYF

d_gene: .
j_gene: TRBJ2-3
abundance: few
v_gene: TRBV4-2
CDR3nt: TGTGCCAGCAGCCCCGGGACCGAAGGAACAGATACGCAGTATTTT
CDR3aa: CASSPGTEGTDTQYF

d_gene: TRBD1
j_gene: TRBJ2-1
abundance: .
v_gene: TRBV7-9
CDR3nt: TGTGCCAGCAGCGCAAGGGGGACAGGGGGGAGAGATGAGCAGTTCTTC
CDR3aa: CASSARGTGGRDEQFF

d_gene: TRBD2
j_gene: TRBJ2-7
abundance: many
v_gene: TRBV20-1
CDR3nt: TGCAGTGCTAACCGGGAGGCGACCTACGAGCAGTACTTC
CDR3aa: CSANREATYEQYF

d_gene: .
j_gene: TRBJ2-3
abundance: .
v_gene: TRBV20-1
CDR3nt: TGCAGTGCTAGAGATCGGGATAGCGGCCCTACAGATACGCAGTATTTT
CDR3aa: CSARDRDSGPTDTQYF

d_gene: .
j_gene: TRBJ1-2
abundance: .
v_gene: TRBV7-2
CDR3nt: TGTGCCAGCAGTACAGTGGCGGGGATTACAAACTATGGCTACACCTTC
CDR3aa: CASSTVAGITNYGYTF

d_gene: .
j_gene: TRBJ1-5
abundance: .
v_gene: TRBV20-1
CDR3nt: TGCAGTGCTAGAGAGACTATTAATCAGCCCCAGCATTTT
CDR3aa: CSARETINQPQHF

d_gene: TRBD1
j_gene: TRBJ2-1
abundance: .
v_gene: TRBV20-1
CDR3nt: TGCAGTGTCCCACCGGGGACAGGGGTATTTGGTGAGCAGTTCTTC
CDR3aa: CSVPPGTGVFGEQFF

d_gene: .
j_gene: TRBJ2-7
abundance: .
v_gene: TRBV4-1
CDR3nt: TGCGCCAGCAGCCCGGGACCACTAGGGCCAAAGCAGTACTTC
CDR3aa: CASSPGPLGPKQYF

d_gene: TRBD2
j_gene: TRBJ2-1
abundance: few
v_gene: TRBV4-1
CDR3nt: TGCGCCAGCAGCCAAGGTCGGACTAGCGGGAGGGCCGGGTACAATGAGCAGTTCTTC
CDR3aa: CASSQGRTSGRAGYNEQFF

d_gene: .
j_gene: TRBJ2-5
abundance: .
v_gene: TRBV6-1
CDR3nt: TGTGCCAGCAGTGATAGAGAACCTGAGACCCAGTACTTC
CDR3aa: CASSDREPETQYF

d_gene: .
j_gene: TRBJ1-5
abundance: .
v_gene: TRBV10-3
CDR3nt: TGTGCCATCAGTGAGCGGGGTACGCCCCAGCATTTT
CDR3aa: CAISERGTPQHF

d_gene: .
j_gene: TRBJ1-2
abundance: few
v_gene: TRBV6-2/TRBV6-3
CDR3nt: TGTGCCAGCAGTTACGGAGGATACTCTAACTATGGCTACACCTTC
CDR3aa: CASSYGGYSNYGYTF

d_gene: .
j_gene: TRBJ2-4
abundance: .
v_gene: TRBV7-3
CDR3nt: TGTGCCAGCGCAGGGGCCCCACAAGACATTCAGTACTTC
CDR3aa: CASAGAPQDIQYF

d_gene: .
j_gene: TRBJ1-2
abundance: .
v_gene: TRBV12-3/TRBV12-4
CDR3nt: TGTGCCAGCAGTTTAGGGGATTGGAGCTACACCTTC
CDR3aa: CASSLGDWSYTF

d_gene: .
j_gene: TRBJ2-6
abundance: .
v_gene: TRBV5-1
CDR3nt: TGCGCCAGCAGCTTGCGTTTAGTGAGCTCTGGGGCCAACGTCCTGACTTTC
CDR3aa: CASSLRLVSSGANVLTF

d_gene: .
j_gene: TRBJ2-5
abundance: .
v_gene: TRBV7-9
CDR3nt: TGTGCCAGCAGCTTAGCAGAATTTGAAGAGACCCAGTACTTC
CDR3aa: CASSLAEFEETQYF

d_gene: .
j_gene: TRBJ1-2
abundance: .
v_gene: TRBV29-1
CDR3nt: TGCAGCGTGGGGCTGGTGGTTAACTATGGCTACACCTTC
CDR3aa: CSVGLVVNYGYTF

d_gene: .
j_gene: TRBJ2-5
abundance: .
v_gene: TRBV20-1
CDR3nt: TGCAGTGCTAGACCACAGGGTGGCCAAGAGACCCAGTACTTC
CDR3aa: CSARPQGGQETQYF

d_gene: TRBD1
j_gene: TRBJ2-7
abundance: once
v_gene: TRBV29-1
CDR3nt: TGCAGCGTTGATCCGGGACAGAGCTCCTACAATGAGCAGTACTTC
CDR3aa: CSVDPGQSSYNEQYF

d_gene: TRBD2
j_gene: TRBJ2-5
abundance: once
v_gene: TRBV5-1
CDR3nt: TGCGCCAGCAGCCGCCTAGCGGCGGGAGGGGAGACCCAGTACTTC
CDR3aa: CASSRLAAGGETQYF

d_gene: .
j_gene: TRBJ2-5
abundance: .
v_gene: TRBV20-1
CDR3nt: TGCAGTGCTAGTCCATGGACAGTCCAGGAGACCCAGTACTTC
CDR3aa: CSASPWTVQETQYF

d_gene: .
j_gene: TRBJ2-3
abundance: .
v_gene: TRBV7-3
CDR3nt: TGTGCCAGCAGCTTATGGGCGGGAGATACGCAGTATTTT
CDR3aa: CASSLWAGDTQYF

d_gene: .
j_gene: TRBJ1-2
abundance: .
v_gene: TRBV12-3/TRBV12-4
CDR3nt: TGTGCCAGCAGTTTATACAGGACCAAGGGCTATGGCTACACCTTC
CDR3aa: CASSLYRTKGYGYTF

d_gene: .
j_gene: TRBJ1-2
abundance: .
v_gene: TRBV6-5
CDR3nt: TGTGCCAGCACCACCTCAAGTGGTGGCTACACCTTC
CDR3aa: CASTTSSGGYTF

d_gene: .
j_gene: TRBJ1-1
abundance: .
v_gene: TRBV21-1
CDR3nt: TGTGCCAGCGTCAGGGGGTACACTGAAGCTTTCTTT
CDR3aa: CASVRGYTEAFF

d_gene: .
j_gene: TRBJ2-5
abundance: .
v_gene: TRBV15
CDR3nt: TGTGCCACCAGCAGAGATCGAATAAGCCCGCCGCAGTACTTC
CDR3aa: CATSRDRISPPQYF

d_gene: TRBD2
j_gene: TRBJ2-1
abundance: once
v_gene: TRBV20-1
CDR3nt: TGCAGTGCCATTAGCGGGGAATCGAATGAGCAGTTCTTC
CDR3aa: CSAISGESNEQFF

d_gene: .
j_gene: TRBJ2-5
abundance: few
v_gene: TRBV20-1
CDR3nt: TGCAGTGCCGTGGTCCAAGAGACCCAGTACTTC
CDR3aa: CSAVVQETQYF

d_gene: .
j_gene: TRBJ2-1
abundance: .
v_gene: TRBV12-3/TRBV12-4
CDR3nt: TGTGCCAGCAGCCCAAAAGGGACCTACAATGAGCAGTTCTTC
CDR3aa: CASSPKGTYNEQFF

d_gene: TRBD2
j_gene: TRBJ2-1
abundance: .
v_gene: TRBV20-1
CDR3nt: TGCAGTGCTAGAGAGGGACTAGCGGGATTATACAATGAGCAGTTCTTC
CDR3aa: CSAREGLAGLYNEQFF

d_gene: TRBD1
j_gene: TRBJ2-1
abundance: few
v_gene: TRBV7-8
CDR3nt: TGTGCCAGCAGCAGGCTCTCGGGACAGGGGGCATATGAGCAGTTCTTC
CDR3aa: CASSRLSGQGAYEQFF

d_gene: .
j_gene: TRBJ2-7
abundance: .
v_gene: TRBV11-2
CDR3nt: TGTGCCAGCAGCTTAGAAGCCGACTACGAGCAGTACTTC
CDR3aa: CASSLEADYEQYF

d_gene: .
j_gene: TRBJ2-7
abundance: .
v_gene: TRBV7-6
CDR3nt: TGTGCCAGCAGCTTAGAGGGGACTCCTACCTACGAGCAGTACTTC
CDR3aa: CASSLEGTPTYEQYF

d_gene: .
j_gene: TRBJ2-7
abundance: once
v_gene: TRBV29-1
CDR3nt: TGCAGCGTGAGGGGGGGGTCCTACGAGCAGTACTTC
CDR3aa: CSVRGGSYEQYF

d_gene: .
j_gene: TRBJ2-7
abundance: .
v_gene: TRBV5-6
CDR3nt: TGTGCCAGCAGCTGGGTTGCTGACAGGAGGAGCTCCTACGAGCAGTACTTC
CDR3aa: CASSWVADRRSSYEQYF

d_gene: .
j_gene: TRBJ1-2
abundance: few
v_gene: TRBV10-2
CDR3nt: TGCGCCAGCAGTGAGAGGGAGCCCGGGGGGGACAACTATGGCTACACCTTC
CDR3aa: CASSEREPGGDNYGYTF

d_gene: .
j_gene: TRBJ1-5
abundance: few
v_gene: TRBV6-6
CDR3nt: TGTGCCAGCAGTCAACAGGGCAATCAGCCCCAGCATTTT
CDR3aa: CASSQQGNQPQHF

d_gene: .
j_gene: TRBJ1-5
abundance: .
v_gene: TRBV10-3
CDR3nt: TGTGCCATCAGTGATCGTCTACAGAGCAATCAGCCCCAGCATTTT
CDR3aa: CAISDRLQSNQPQHF

d_gene: TRBD2
j_gene: TRBJ2-3
abundance: .
v_gene: TRBV12-3/TRBV12-4
CDR3nt: TGTGCCAGCAGTTTACTAGCGGGGAACACAGATGTGCAGTATTTT
CDR3aa: CASSLLAGNTDVQYF

d_gene: .
j_gene: TRBJ1-1
abundance: few
v_gene: TRBV12-3/TRBV12-4
CDR3nt: TGTGCCAGCACCCCTGGAGGGGAAGCTTTCTTT
CDR3aa: CASTPGGEAFF

d_gene: .
j_gene: TRBJ2-5
abundance: few
v_gene: TRBV6-5
CDR3nt: TGTGCCACCCGACGGTACGGAGAGACCCAGTACTTC
CDR3aa: CATRRYGETQYF

d_gene: .
j_gene: TRBJ2-1
abundance: .
v_gene: TRBV7-9
CDR3nt: TGTGCCAGCAGCTTGACGCCGCTAGCGACCAATGATTACAATGAGCAGTTCTTC
CDR3aa: CASSLTPLATNDYNEQFF

d_gene: .
j_gene: TRBJ2-7
abundance: few
v_gene: TRBV29-1
CDR3nt: TGCAGCGTTCTCGGGACGGCCTGGGGGGCCGAGCAGTACTTC
CDR3aa: CSVLGTAWGAEQYF

d_gene: .
j_gene: TRBJ1-4
abundance: few
v_gene: TRBV4-3
CDR3nt: TGCGCCAGCAGCCAAGAGAAGGGTACGAGCGGGGATGAAAAACTGTTTTTT
CDR3aa: CASSQEKGTSGDEKLFF

d_gene: .
j_gene: TRBJ1-2
abundance: few
v_gene: TRBV7-2
CDR3nt: TGTGCCAGCAGCCAGGTGCGGGGGCAAGGCTACACCTTC
CDR3aa: CASSQVRGQGYTF

d_gene: TRBD2
j_gene: TRBJ2-5
abundance: .
v_gene: TRBV29-1
CDR3nt: TGCAGCGTAAGCGGGAGGGCCCCTGATGAGCAGTACTTC
CDR3aa: CSVSGRAPDEQYF

d_gene: TRBD1
j_gene: TRBJ1-2
abundance: .
v_gene: TRBV7-9
CDR3nt: TGTGCCAGCAGCTCCCAGGGGGCGAAGGATGGCTACACCTTC
CDR3aa: CASSSQGAKDGYTF

d_gene: .
j_gene: TRBJ2-1
abundance: .
v_gene: TRBV6-5
CDR3nt: TGTGCCGTACACACCGTGTACAATGAGCAGTTCTTC
CDR3aa: CAVHTVYNEQFF

d_gene: TRBD1
j_gene: TRBJ2-1
abundance: .
v_gene: TRBV3-1
CDR3nt: TGTGCCAGCAGCCAAGACCCCACAGGGGGCGATGAGCAGTTCTTC
CDR3aa: CASSQDPTGGDEQFF